These 23 T cell receptor beta chains came from one sample sequenced in a study of T cells in Graves' hyperthyroidism and ophthalmopathy. TCR beta CDR3 region amplification was performed from RNA transcripts. Primed by the HTBI set, a first-round RT-PCR was run on the TCR CDR3. TCRdb analysed the multiplex PCR reads with MiXCR anew, one entry per CDR3 protein. The sample yields around 500,000 distinct CDR3 sequences, around 15% seen once. Sequenced sample: blood. These receptors all stem from a woman aged 18-29 years with Graves' hyperthyroidism.

This sequence joins TRBV12-3 or TRBV12-4 and TRBJ2-1; 10 nucleotides align to TRBD2. This CDR3 is built from 16 residues. J lost 5 bases, V lost 3 bases, and 7 bases had no gene match. The CDR3 nucleotides read TGTGCCAGCAGTTTCGAAGGACTAGCGGTAAACAATGAGCAGTTCTTC. As protein: CASSFEGLAVNNEQFF.

As to this clonotype: A much bigger clone sits one base away, suggesting this may be a read error. V and J are TRBV13 and TRBJ2-1; 10 bases agree with TRBD2. In germline, CDR1 is PRHDT, CDR2 FYEKMQ (reference sequence). CDR3 length equals 16 residues. This CDR3 reads CVSSPTAGGTYNEQFF. CDR3 in DNA: TGTGTCAGCAGCCCGACAGCGGGAGGGACCTACAATGAGCAGTTCTTC.

CDR3 in DNA: TGCGCCAGCAGCCAACCCCCAGCGGGGAGCAATCAGCCCCAGCATTTT. Translation gives CASSQPPAGSNQPQHF. V is TRBV4-1 and J is TRBJ1-5; D is unresolved. This CDR3 spans 16 amino acids. Trimming removed 2 bases from V and 1 base from J, with 12 bases in between. Germline V gives CDR1 MGHRA, CDR2 YSYEKL.

The rearrangement joins TRBV5-1 to TRBJ1-1; a weak D match, TRBD1 (6 bases). The CDR3 is 14 residues long. Germline V CDR1 and CDR2: SGHRS, YFSETQ. Trimming pared 4 bases from V and 7 bases from J, leaving 17 bases between. In DNA, the CDR3 is TGCGCCAGCAGCCCCATCGGGGGCAGGGGTGAAGCTTTCTTT. Translated: CASSPIGGRGEAFF.

The chain uses TRBV5-1 and TRBJ2-5; TRBD1 matches at 10 bases. The length of the CDR3 is 15 residues. Germline lookup yields CDR1 SGHRS and CDR2 YFSETQ. With V trimmed by 0 bases and J by 2 bases, 1 base remained unmatched. The CDR3 DNA is TGCGCCAGCAGCTTGGGACAGGGGGCACAAGAGACCCAGTACTTC. Encoded protein: CASSLGQGAQETQYF.

This clonotype was seen ten or more times. The chain uses TRBV24-1 and TRBJ2-6; TRBD1 matches 7 bases. The CDR3 runs 16 residues. With V trimmed by 3 bases and J by 3 bases, 4 bases remained unmatched. Germline values: CDR1 KGHDR, CDR2 SFDVKD. CDR3 DNA sequence: TGTGCCACCAGTGATCGACAGGGCGGTGGGGCCAACGTCCTGACTTTC. It is translated as CATSDRQGGGANVLTF.

A few counts support this clonotype. The V call is TRBV19, the J call TRBJ2-7; 7 bases fit TRBD1. The germline V gene has CDR1 LNHDA and CDR2 SQIVND (reference sequence). J lost 0 bases, V lost 4 bases, and 6 bases had no gene match. This CDR3 has 15 amino acids. CDR3: CASSSRDRNSYEQYF. CDR3 nucleotides: TGTGCCAGTAGTAGCCGGGACAGAAACTCCTACGAGCAGTACTTC.

This clonotype was observed at least ten times. The chain employs TRBV11-2 and TRBJ2-1, with 7 bases that match TRBD2. Germline CDR1 SGHAT, CDR2 FQNNGV. The trim removed 6 bases at V and 5 bases at J, leaving 10 bases unmatched. This CDR3 contains 15 residues. The CDR3 reads CASRALASGHNEQFF. The CDR3, as DNA: TGTGCCAGCAGGGCGTTGGCTAGCGGCCACAATGAGCAGTTCTTC.

In this sample, this clonotype turned up a few times. The chain joins TRBV9 to TRBJ1-3, with D perhaps matching TRBD1 (6 bases). CDR1 and CDR2 from the germline V gene are SGDLS and YYNGEE. V was pared by 0 bases and J by 5 bases, with 18 bases between. The CDR3 is made up of 17 amino acids. The chain's CDR3 is CASSVGEGERGRNTIYF. In DNA, the CDR3 is TGTGCCAGCAGCGTAGGAGAGGGGGAGAGGGGGAGAAACACCATATATTTT.

The table lists this clonotype with many counts. This chain uses TRBV20-1 with TRBJ2-1; TRBD2 agrees at 7 bases. CDR1 is DFQATT and CDR2 is SNEGSKA in the germline V gene (reference sequence). The CDR3 spans 15 residues. J gave up 8 bases and V 6 bases, and 16 bases lay outside the gene matches. The CDR3 DNA sequence: TGCAGTGCCCAAAGAGGGGAGGGCCGAAGTGATGAGCAGTTCTTC. Translation: CSAQRGEGRSDEQFF.

The chain links TRBV19 to TRBJ2-2, with TRBD1 matching 11 bases. From germline, CDR1 is LNHDA and CDR2 SQIVND (reference sequence). After removal of 7 bases from V and 4 bases from J, the junction contained 8 bases not matched to a gene. The CDR3 length is 16 residues. The CDR3, as DNA: TGTGCCAGTACCGGACAGGGGGCGTTACGCACCGGGGAGCTGTTTTTT. Translation gives CASTGQGALRTGELFF.

This clonotype has ten or more counts. V usage is TRBV6-1 and J usage is TRBJ2-3; 9 nucleotides line up with TRBD2. V lost 7 bases to trimming and J lost 5 bases; unmatched junction nucleotides: 13. Per the germline V gene, CDR1 is MNHNS and CDR2 is SASEGT. CDR3 length equals 16 residues. CDR3 DNA: TGTGCCAGCAAGGGGGGAGTCGGACTAGCGAAAGATACGCAGTATTTT. Translation gives CASKGGVGLAKDTQYF.

This clonotype has at least ten counts. The chain links TRBV3-1 to TRBJ2-7, with TRBD2 matching over 8 bases. Trimming cost V 0 bases and J 7 bases; bases outside gene matches: 2. The CDR3 is 13 amino acids. The germline V gene encodes CDR1 LGHDT and CDR2 YNNKEL (reference sequence). The DNA for the CDR3 is TGTGCCAGCAGCCAAGAAGGACTAGCTGAGCAGTACTTC. Translating it yields CASSQEGLAEQYF.

This clonotype has at least ten counts. The V call is TRBV30, the J call TRBJ1-1; unclear D gene. This CDR3 is 15 amino acids long. CDR1 is GTSNPN and CDR2 is SVGIG in the germline V gene (reference sequence). Trimming removed 4 bases at V and 2 bases at J, with 17 bases between. CDR3 sequence: CAWNSLLMGNTEAFF. In DNA form, the CDR3 reads TGTGCCTGGAATTCCCTATTAATGGGTAACACTGAAGCTTTCTTT. Looking up the rest from reference TRBV30 and TRBJ1-1 gives the full variable domain: SQTIHQWPATLVQPVGSPLSLECTVEGTSNPNLYWYRQAAGRGLQLLFYSVGIGQISSEVPQNLSASRPQDRQFILSSKKLLLSDSGFYLCAWNSLLMGNTEAFFGQGTRLTVV.

The chain recombines TRBV2 with TRBJ1-1, with D tentatively TRBD1 (6 bases). Deletions cut 7 bases from V and 7 bases from J, with 16 bases between. The CDR3 totals 13 residues. Germline V CDR1 and CDR2: SNHLY, FYNNEI. CDR3 protein: CASTPSGAGEAFF. The CDR3 nucleotides are TGTGCCAGCACTCCATCGGGGGCCGGTGAAGCTTTCTTT. The full variable domain, completed using reference TRBV2 and TRBJ1-1, is EPEVTQTPSHQVTQMGQEVILRCVPISNHLYFYWYRQILGQKVEFLVSFYNNEISEKSEIFDDQFSVERPDGSNFTLKIRSTKLEDSAMYFCASTPSGAGEAFFGQGTRLTVV.

This clonotype was seen a handful of times. The rearrangement links TRBV7-9 to TRBJ2-3, with D unclear. The CDR3 contains 13 residues. Per germline, CDR1 SEHNR and CDR2 FQNEAQ (reference sequence). Trimming pared 7 bases from V and 1 base from J, leaving 9 bases between. Written as DNA, the CDR3 is TGTGCCAGCACCATTCTCGGCACAGATACGCAGTATTTT. As protein: CASTILGTDTQYF.

This clonotype was detected a few times. The V gene is TRBV7-6, the J gene TRBJ2-1; weak D call: TRBD2 (6 bases). The CDR3 contains 14 residues. CDR1 and CDR2 from the germline V gene are SGHVS and FNYEAQ. With 10 bases removed from V and 2 bases from J, the gap between germline ends came to 15 bases. The CDR3 DNA sequence: TGTGCCACCGGGGGTGGGCCCCCCTACAATGAGCAGTTCTTC. It translates to CATGGGPPYNEQFF.

This clonotype was observed a few times. V and J are TRBV3-1 and TRBJ1-5; unclear D gene. Trimming shortened V by 0 bases and J by 7 bases, and 13 bases separated the two germline ends. The CDR3 totals 15 residues. The germline V gene has CDR1 LGHDT and CDR2 YNNKEL (reference sequence). The CDR3 DNA reads TGTGCCAGCAGCCAAGATCCGACGGCGGGGCAGCCCCAGCATTTT. It codes for CASSQDPTAGQPQHF.

The table lists this clonotype with many counts. V and J are TRBV3-1 and TRBJ2-1; a weak D match, TRBD1 (5 bases). The germline V and J ends were trimmed by 3 bases and 8 bases, with 14 bases remaining between them. Germline V gene lookup returns CDR1 LGHDT and CDR2 YNNKEL (reference sequence). This CDR3 region has 14 residues. CDR3 DNA sequence: TGTGCCAGCAGCCACAGGGAACTAATGCATGAGCAGTTCTTC. Its protein is CASSHRELMHEQFF.

This clonotype was picked up many times. The CDR3, as DNA: TGTGCCAGCAGCTTAAACGGGGCTAGCGGGGCTTACCGGGTTGGCACAGATACGCAGTATTTT. It encodes CASSLNGASGAYRVGTDTQYF. The V gene is TRBV7-3, the J gene TRBJ2-3; 9 bases are shared with TRBD2. The CDR3 is 21 residues long. Looked up from germline, CDR1 is SGHTA and CDR2 is FQGTGA. V shed 1 base, J shed 1 base, and the junction held 18 bases outside the gene matches.

This clonotype was detected ten times or more. The CDR3 DNA follows: TGTGCCAGCAGCCAAGAAGGGCAGTCGGGCCCTTTCTTT. It yields the protein CASSQEGQSGPFF. V gene TRBV3-1 combines with J gene TRBJ1-1; D call uncertain. The CDR3 totals 13 residues. Germline V gives CDR1 LGHDT, CDR2 YNNKEL (reference sequence). Deletions cut 0 bases from V and 12 bases from J, with 14 bases between.

The table lists this clonotype with many counts. The chain carries TRBV12-3 or TRBV12-4 and TRBJ2-1; 10 bases are shared with TRBD2. The CDR3 contains 15 residues. Germline trimming cut 4 bases from V and 5 bases from J; bases unmatched to any gene: 5. The CDR3 loop reads CASSSSGRRNNEQFF. The CDR3 bases are TGTGCCAGCAGTTCTAGCGGGAGAAGGAACAATGAGCAGTTCTTC.

This clonotype was seen ten or more times. The genes are TRBV11-2 and TRBJ2-3; D perhaps matches TRBD1 (6 bases). Germline assignment: CDR1 SGHAT and CDR2 FQNNGV. V was cut by 11 bases and J by 3 bases, with 18 bases left in between. This CDR3 contains 14 residues. The CDR3 is CASPRGRVTDTQYF. The DNA of the CDR3 is TGTGCCTCTCCGAGGGGGAGAGTAACAGATACGCAGTATTTT.